The 17 T cell receptor beta chains below come from one sample, sequenced in a study of graft-versus-host responses after intestinal transplantation. Only in-frame clones appear in the TCRdb table, and some are missing; sequencing was by immunoSEQ multiplex PCR. The table shows 85,000 to 90,000 clones, with 80% to 95% occurring only once. For these receptors, no antigen is known. Sequences were derived from unstimulated CD4+ T cells sorted from spleen or lymph node cells, sampled before intestinal transplant. These receptor sequences come from a human donor who received an intestinal transplant.

CDR3 sequence reads: CASTRLSSQTGELFF. The CDR3, as DNA: TGTGCCAGCACCCGGTTGTCCTCTCAAACCGGGGAGCTGTTTTTT. This chain links TRBV6-6 with TRBJ2-2; the D is unclear. This CDR3 contains 15 residues. The V end was cut by 7 bases, the J end by 5 bases, with 17 bases between. Germline V gene data show CDR1 as MNHNY and CDR2 as SVGAGI (reference sequence).

This sequence joins TRBV28 and TRBJ2-2, with D unclear. The CDR3 sequence is 12 residues long. Germline V gene sequence: CDR1 MDHEN, CDR2 SYDVKM. V was cut by 3 bases and J by 6 bases, with 5 bases left in between. The DNA of the CDR3 is TGTGCCAGCAGTTTTCGGGCCGGGGAGCTGTTTTTT. It is translated as CASSFRAGELFF. Full variable domain (remainder filled in from reference TRBV28 and TRBJ2-2): DVKVTQSSRYLVKRTGEKVFLECVQDMDHENMFWYRQDPGLGLRLIYFSYDVKMKEKGDIPEGYSVSREKKERFSLILESASTNQTSMYLCASSFRAGELFFGEGSRLTVL.

The genes are TRBV15 and TRBJ1-5; D may be TRBD1 (5 bases). The V end was cut by 4 bases, the J end by 6 bases, with 10 bases between. The CDR3 length is 13 residues. Germline assignment: CDR1 LNHNV and CDR2 YYDKDF (reference sequence). The CDR3, as DNA: TGTGCCACCAGCAAGATGGGGGGTCAGCCCCAGCATTTT. As protein: CATSKMGGQPQHF.

This rearrangement joins TRBV9 to TRBJ2-1; no clear D gene. V was cut by 0 bases and J by 2 bases, with 9 bases left in between. CDR1 and CDR2 (germline): SGDLS, YYNGEE. This CDR3 is 15 amino acids long. The CDR3 DNA sequence: TGTGCCAGCAGCGTAGGGGCTAGTACCTACAATGAGCAGTTCTTC. This gives the protein CASSVGASTYNEQFF.

This sequence joins TRBV20-1 and TRBJ2-1, with unresolved D. The CDR3 is made up of 10 amino acids. V lost 6 bases, J lost 9 bases, and 9 bases lay in between. CDR1 is DFQATT and CDR2 is SNEGSKA in the germline V gene (reference sequence). CDR3 DNA sequence: TGCAGTGCCCTAGGTAGTGAGCAGTTCTTC. The encoded protein is CSALGSEQFF.

This CDR3 is CASSRGLSNTEAFF. As DNA, the CDR3 is TGTGCCAGTAGCCGAGGGCTGTCAAACACTGAAGCTTTCTTT. The J gene is TRBJ1-1, the V gene TRBV19; D call uncertain. Per the germline V gene, CDR1 is LNHDA and CDR2 is SQIVND (reference sequence). CDR3 size: 14 residues. V was cut by 6 bases and J by 2 bases, with 13 bases left in between. Filled out from reference TRBV19 and TRBJ1-1, the complete variable domain reads DGGITQSPKYLFRKEGQNVTLSCEQNLNHDAMYWYRQDPGQGLRLIYYSQIVNDFQKGDIAEGYSVSREKKESFPLTVTSAQKNPTAFYLCASSRGLSNTEAFFGQGTRLTVV.

The J gene is TRBJ1-2, the V gene TRBV30; D remains unclear. The CDR3 extends over 14 amino acids. Trimming cost V 0 bases and J 5 bases, with 13 bases left between them. The V gene's germline CDR1 is GTSNPN and CDR2 SVGIG (reference sequence). CDR3 nucleotide sequence: TGTGCCTGGAGTGTAAGCGACCCTCGGTATGGCTACACCTTC. Translated, it gives CAWSVSDPRYGYTF.

This sequence joins TRBV20-1 and TRBJ2-1; no definite D call. The V end lost 4 bases, the J end lost 6 bases, and 4 bases lay between the germline ends. Germline V gene lookup returns CDR1 DFQATT and CDR2 SNEGSKA (reference sequence). There are 10 residues in the CDR3. CDR3 bases: TGCAGTGCTACTATCAATGAGCAGTTCTTC. It yields the protein CSATINEQFF.

The rearrangement links TRBV5-1 to TRBJ2-7; 12 bases align to TRBD2. This CDR3 has 14 residues. V lost 7 bases and J lost 4; bases outside the gene matches: 6. Germline CDR1 SGHRS, CDR2 YFSETQ. DNA for the CDR3: TGCGCCAGCGCTCTAGCGGGAGGGCTATACGAGCAGTACTTC. This codes for CASALAGGLYEQYF.

The chain employs TRBV7-6 and TRBJ2-1; TRBD2 aligns across 8 bases. Trimming cost V 5 bases and J 6 bases; bases outside gene matches: 12. Germline V CDR1 and CDR2: SGHVS, FNYEAQ. The CDR3 extends over 16 amino acids. CDR3 DNA sequence: TGTGCCAGCAGCCAAGGACTAGCCGCTTCCGGCAATGAGCAGTTCTTC. Encoded protein: CASSQGLAASGNEQFF.

The chain is built from TRBV11-1 and TRBJ1-2; D not resolved. This CDR3 is 13 amino acids long. With 1 base removed from V and 3 bases from J, the gap between germline ends came to 6 bases. Looked up from germline, CDR1 is SGHAT and CDR2 is FQDESV (reference sequence). The CDR3 is CASSLGEDYGYTF. CDR3 sequence (DNA): TGTGCCAGCAGCTTAGGGGAGGACTATGGCTACACCTTC. Complete variable domain (other parts from reference TRBV11-1 and TRBJ1-2): EAEVAQSPRYKITEKSQAVAFWCDPISGHATLYWYRQILGQGPELLVQFQDESVVDDSQLPKDRFSAERLKGVDSTLKIQPAELGDSAMYLCASSLGEDYGYTFGSGTRLTVV.

The V gene is TRBV11-2, the J gene TRBJ2-2, with 8 bases fitting TRBD1. The junction had 5 bases not matched to a gene; V was cut back by 3 bases and J by 8 bases. Germline V gene lookup returns CDR1 SGHAT and CDR2 FQNNGV. There are 14 residues in the CDR3. This CDR3 is CASSLTGVLGELFF. The CDR3 bases are TGTGCCAGCAGCTTGACAGGGGTACTGGGGGAGCTGTTTTTT.

V gene TRBV4-2 combines with J gene TRBJ1-2, with TRBD1 as a possible D gene (6 bases). This CDR3 is 16 amino acids long. Germline CDR1 and CDR2: LGHNA and YNFKEQ. V gave up 1 base and J gave up 4 bases, with 16 bases separating them. The CDR3 region is CASSQVRRGGSYGYTF. CDR3 coding DNA: TGTGCCAGCAGCCAAGTCAGGAGGGGGGGCTCCTATGGCTACACCTTC.

The J gene is TRBJ2-1, the V gene TRBV11-2; 8 nucleotides align to TRBD1. CDR3 length: 15 residues. CDR1 SGHAT and CDR2 FQNNGV come from the germline V gene. The V gene end was trimmed by 3 bases and the J gene end by 0 bases; junction bases not matched to a gene: 1. The CDR3 DNA follows: TGTGCCAGCAGCTTCGGACAGGGCTCCTACAATGAGCAGTTCTTC. It is translated as CASSFGQGSYNEQFF. Complete variable domain (other parts from reference TRBV11-2 and TRBJ2-1): EAGVAQSPRYKIIEKRQSVAFWCNPISGHATLYWYQQILGQGPKLLIQFQNNGVVDDSQLPKDRFSAERLKGVDSTLKIQPAKLEDSAVYLCASSFGQGSYNEQFFGPGTRLTVL.

This clone was seen once. The J gene is TRBJ2-7, the V gene TRBV5-6, with D hard to call. V gave up 0 bases and J gave up 7 bases, with 11 bases separating them. The CDR3 loop spans 13 amino acids. Germline V lookup: CDR1 SGHDT, CDR2 YYEEEE. CDR3 nucleotides: TGTGCCAGCAGCTTGGTGGCGGTAAGGGAGCAGTACTTC. It specifies CASSLVAVREQYF.

This chain connects TRBV6-5 to TRBJ2-1, with D maybe TRBD2 (6 bases). The germline CDR1 and CDR2 sequences are MNHEY and SVGAGI. V lost 2 bases to trimming and J lost 9 bases, with 20 bases between them. The CDR3 is made up of 16 amino acids. The CDR3 coding sequence is TGTGCCAGCAGTTACCCTACGACTAGTCCCAGAAGTGAGCAGTTCTTC. It is translated as CASSYPTTSPRSEQFF.

The genes are TRBV29-1 and TRBJ1-1; TRBD1 is a possible D gene (6 bases). Trimming shortened V by 1 base and J by 0 bases, and 15 bases separated the two germline ends. Germline CDR1 reads SQVTM; CDR2 reads ANQGSEA. This CDR3 region has 16 residues. The DNA of the CDR3 is TGCAGCGTTGAAGTGTTAGGGGGGGATATGAACACTGAAGCTTTCTTT. Its translation is CSVEVLGGDMNTEAFF.